The source of this T cell receptor beta chain is a study of blood T cells in healthy people across ages (dated by TCRdb to 2013 to 2016). Regarding the study in general: In model experiments, template switching captured about one uniquely barcoded TCR beta cDNA molecule for every two T cells. Using deep sequencing normalized with unique cDNA molecular identifiers, the study measured how TCR beta repertoire diversity changes with age. The donors were divided into four age groups: young (average about 16 years), middle-aged (roughly 40), aged (about 62) and long-lived (roughly 88). To avoid experimental bias, donors of different ages were spread randomly across the sequencing lanes. Using the same blood draw, the study looked at two additional independent replicas of 1 million unique cDNA reads for two donors, one aged 18 to 30 and the other aged 80 or older.

Libraries were built with 5' RACE. Instrument on record: Illumina HiSeq 2500. A second 7 to 11 cycle PCR used a sample-barcoded 5' primer and a J-beta primer mix. Each TCR beta cDNA molecule received a unique molecular identifier from a template-switch 5' adaptor carrying 12 random nucleotides. At least 2.5 million CDR3-containing paired-end reads were obtained from each sample. First-strand cDNA synthesis was performed from all RNA using the Mint cDNA synthesis kit, with priming by a TRBC-specific oligonucleotide. Following uracil-DNA glycosylase treatment, all cDNA underwent a first 18-cycle PCR with the universal primers M1SS and BC2_uni_R. The paper's processing steps were these. For normalization, 1 million high-quality reads were randomly selected from each sample, with every read carrying a distinct molecular identifier. Instead of being binned into consensus sequences, reads that shared molecular identifiers were thrown out. CDR3 identification, clonotype clustering and error correction used MiTCR with a Q25 quality threshold and the strictest error-elimination algorithm. A nonparametric unseen species model with Euler transformation was used to estimate a lower bound on total TCR beta diversity. The raw public reads went through TCRdb reprocessing: fastp at Q25, MiXCR clone calling, in-frame beta chains kept. Each entry is one CDR3 protein sequence, shown with its most common DNA and genes. V and J calls and clone size were set by TCRdb, not the authors. Across this sample there are approximately 940,000 distinct CDR3 sequences, with around 48% seen only once. Roughly 12% of the sample is held by the ten biggest clonotypes.

CDR1 and CDR2 are drawn from the germline V gene: SGDLS, YYNGEE. The CDR3 runs 15 amino acids, cysteine and phenylalanine included. The entry retains the CDR3 DNA only, 45 bases that are in frame from base 1. The germline V and J ends show losses of 4 bases and 6 bases respectively, and no gene match explains 3 bases of the junction. The donors were 40 or so Caucasian individuals from Russia, aged 6 to 90 years, who were systemically healthy. Each donor gave roughly 9.5 milliliters of peripheral blood, collected into EDTA-treated Vacutainer tubes. Ficoll-Paque density-gradient centrifugation was used to isolate PBMCs, with at least 6 million per sample. Total RNA, at least 5.5 micrograms per sample, was extracted from PBMCs with Trizol reagent. For every donor, flow cytometry on a PBMC aliquot measured the percentage of naive CD45RAhigh/CD27high T cells. To note about this clonotype: This receptor's antigen is unknown. No qualities accompany the bases; no much larger clone lies one base away.

The research as a whole found: Compared with the aged group, more naive CD4+ T cells, fewer expanded clones and increased TCR diversity were shown by the long-lived group, suggesting age selection. As age increased, observed TCR beta diversity per million T cells dropped in a roughly linear way, and a significant reduction was already evident by age around 41. The percentage of naive T cells measured by flow cytometry correlated strongly with observed TCR beta diversity. Total diversity estimates from one million sequenced T cells were considered lower bounds and underestimates. Bulk unsorted PBMC profiling prevented conclusive comparison of naive and antigen-experienced compartments. Because donor CMV infection status was unknown, age-related changes in expanded clonotypes were potentially confounded.

Sequenced: blood. The receptor was isolated from a man under 40 in good health. The chain joins TRBV9 to TRBJ2-1, with TRBD2 matching 14 junction bases. CDR3 reads: CASSPTSGGGNEQFF. Here is the DNA: TGTGCCAGCAGCCCGACTAGCGGGGGGGGCAATGAGCAGTTCTTC.